The source of this TCR beta chain is a study of beta chain features in type 1 diabetes. Overall study: Regarding age, gender and cell yields, patients proved similar to healthy donors.

CDR1 LNHNV and CDR2 YYDKDF come from the germline V gene (reference sequence). This CDR3 contains 13 residues. Trimming removed 0 bases at V and 3 bases at J, with 6 bases between. Study-wide results and caveats: TCRB CDR3s were moderately but significantly shorter in Type 1 diabetes patients in all four CD4+ subsets.

This clone was counted only a few times. Its antigen is still unknown. Every bit of the isolated RNA underwent reverse transcription, so sequencing read expressed TCRB transcripts. Clones were read by immunoSEQ multiplex PCR, and TCRdb kept only the in-frame ones, dropping some. The table includes roughly 300,000 clones, 12% to 15% detected once. The sample was central memory CD4+ T cells from blood. This sequence originates from a man younger than 40 in good health. The chain is built from TRBV15 and TRBJ2-7; D unresolved. The CDR3 spells CATSRDLVYEQYV. Written as DNA, the CDR3 is TGTGCCACCAGCAGAGATCTGGTCTACGAGCAGTACGTC.